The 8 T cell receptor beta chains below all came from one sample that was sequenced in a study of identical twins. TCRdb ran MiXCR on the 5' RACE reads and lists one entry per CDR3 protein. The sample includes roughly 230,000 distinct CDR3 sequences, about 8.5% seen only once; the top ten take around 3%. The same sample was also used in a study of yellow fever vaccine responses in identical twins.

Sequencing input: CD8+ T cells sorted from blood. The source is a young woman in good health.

This CDR3 reads CASSPGIPPYEQYF. CDR3 nucleotide sequence: TGTGCCAGCAGCCCCGGGATTCCTCCCTACGAGCAGTACTTC. This chain links TRBV3-1 with TRBJ2-7; possible D gene TRBD2, 5 bases. V lost 4 bases, J lost 2 bases, and 12 bases lay in between. The CDR3 loop spans 14 amino acids. CDR1 and CDR2 from the germline V gene are LGHDT and YNNKEL (reference sequence).

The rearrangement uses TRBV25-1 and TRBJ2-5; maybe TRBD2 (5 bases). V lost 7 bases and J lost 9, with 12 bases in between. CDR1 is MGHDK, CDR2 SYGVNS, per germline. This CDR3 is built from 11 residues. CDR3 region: CASMVNGAQYF. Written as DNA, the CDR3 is TGTGCCAGCATGGTGAACGGGGCCCAGTACTTC.

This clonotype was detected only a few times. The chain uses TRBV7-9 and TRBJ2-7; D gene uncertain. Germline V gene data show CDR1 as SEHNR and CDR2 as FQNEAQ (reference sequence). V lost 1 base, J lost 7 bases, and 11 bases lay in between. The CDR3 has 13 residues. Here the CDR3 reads CASSLVAGLEQYF. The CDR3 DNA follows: TGTGCCAGCAGCTTAGTAGCCGGTTTGGAGCAGTACTTC.

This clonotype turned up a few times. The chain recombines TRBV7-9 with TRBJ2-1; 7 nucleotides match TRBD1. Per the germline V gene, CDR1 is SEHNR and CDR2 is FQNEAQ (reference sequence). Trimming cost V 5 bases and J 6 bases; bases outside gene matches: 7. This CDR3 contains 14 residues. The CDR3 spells CASSPQGVGNEQFF. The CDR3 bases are TGTGCCAGCAGCCCGCAGGGGGTGGGCAATGAGCAGTTCTTC.

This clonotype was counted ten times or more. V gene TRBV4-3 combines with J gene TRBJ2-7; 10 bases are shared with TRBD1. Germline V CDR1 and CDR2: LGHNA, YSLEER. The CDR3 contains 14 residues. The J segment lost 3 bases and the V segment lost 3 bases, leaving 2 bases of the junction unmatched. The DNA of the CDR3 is TGCGCCAGCAGCCAGACAGGGGGCTTCTACGAGCAGTACTTC. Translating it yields CASSQTGGFYEQYF.

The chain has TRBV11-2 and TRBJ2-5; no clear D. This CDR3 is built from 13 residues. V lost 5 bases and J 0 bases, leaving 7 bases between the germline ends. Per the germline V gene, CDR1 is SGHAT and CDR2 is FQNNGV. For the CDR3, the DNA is TGTGCCAGCAGCAAAGAGTACCAAGAGACCCAGTACTTC. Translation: CASSKEYQETQYF.

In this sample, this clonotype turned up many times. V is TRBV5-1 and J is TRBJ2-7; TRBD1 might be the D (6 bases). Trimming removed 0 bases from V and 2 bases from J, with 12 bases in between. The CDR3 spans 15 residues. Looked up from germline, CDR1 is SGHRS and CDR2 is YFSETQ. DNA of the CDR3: TGCGCCAGCAGCTTGGAACAGGGCATCCCCTACGAGCAGTACTTC. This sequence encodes CASSLEQGIPYEQYF.

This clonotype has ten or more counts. CDR3 sequence (DNA): TGTGCCAGCAGCGCACCTACAAAGGGCGGGGCCTCCTACAATGAGCAGTTCTTC. This sequence encodes CASSAPTKGGASYNEQFF. V usage is TRBV9 and J usage is TRBJ2-1, with a weak D call TRBD2 (6 bases). The CDR3 length is 18 residues. The germline CDR1 and CDR2 sequences are SGDLS and YYNGEE. V dropped 3 bases and J dropped 0 bases, with 19 bases sitting between them.